The 10 T cell receptor beta chains given below trace back to one sample, sequenced in a study of T cell responses to AZD1222 COVID-19 vaccine. The protocol was immunoSEQ multiplex PCR, while the TCRdb copy is restricted to in-frame clones and leaves out a portion. The sample contains roughly 150,000 clones, 80% to 95% of which appear only once. The sample in question was peripheral blood, obtained on day 0 of AZD1222 vaccination. Receptor source: an adult in good health.

This clone was seen a handful of times. This chain connects TRBV10-1 to TRBJ1-6; 10 positions agree with TRBD1. Per germline, CDR1 WNHNN and CDR2 SYGVQD (reference sequence). V lost 4 bases to trimming and J lost 10 bases; unmatched junction nucleotides: 4. The CDR3 is 14 residues long. The CDR3 DNA sequence: TGCGCCAGCAGTGCCGGACAGGGGGGATCACCCCTCCACTTT. Its translation is CASSAGQGGSPLHF.

The chain couples TRBV9 to TRBJ2-3, with 8 bases that match TRBD2. Germline V gives CDR1 SGDLS, CDR2 YYNGEE. The CDR3 consists of 15 residues. V shed 1 base and J 6 bases; nucleotides not matched to a gene: 7. The CDR3: CASSVKPSGWDTQYF. Written as DNA, the CDR3 is TGTGCCAGCAGCGTAAAACCTAGCGGGTGGGATACGCAGTATTTT.

The chain carries TRBV7-2 and TRBJ1-2, with TRBD1 matching over 7 bases. This CDR3 region has 12 residues. Germline-derived CDR1 and CDR2 are SGHTA and FQGNSA. After removal of 6 bases from V and 7 bases from J, the junction contained 5 bases not matched to a gene. For the CDR3, the DNA is TGTGCCAGCAGACGACAGGGCGGTGGCTACACCTTC. Translated, it gives CASRRQGGGYTF.

The rearrangement joins TRBV2 to TRBJ1-2; possibly TRBD1 for D (6 bases). V gave up 6 bases and J gave up 4 bases, with 15 bases separating them. The CDR3 totals 14 residues. Germline-derived CDR1 and CDR2 are SNHLY and FYNNEI. The CDR3 DNA sequence: TGTGCCAGCAGCGAGAGACAGGCTAGCTATGGCTACACCTTC. Amino acid sequence: CASSERQASYGYTF.

V usage is TRBV25-1 and J usage is TRBJ1-5, with D hard to call. Germline values: CDR1 MGHDK, CDR2 SYGVNS. Trimming took off 0 bases at V and 6 bases at J, with 0 bases between the two ends. There are 11 residues in the CDR3. CDR3 DNA sequence: TGTGCCAGCAGTGAATATCAGCCCCAGCATTTT. The encoded protein is CASSEYQPQHF.

The chain uses TRBV3-1 (or the pseudogene TRBV3-2) and TRBJ2-3; D is unclear. The CDR3 is made up of 13 amino acids. V lost 3 bases to trimming and J lost 2 bases, with 6 bases between them. The germline V gene encodes CDR1 LGHDT and CDR2 YNNKEL (reference sequence). CDR3 DNA: TGTGCCAGCAGCCAGGGGTTCACAGATACGCAGTATTTT. This gives the protein CASSQGFTDTQYF.

The chain recombines TRBV6-5 with TRBJ2-3; D is possibly TRBD1 (5 bases). Trimming removed 6 bases at V and 6 bases at J, with 10 bases between. The length of the CDR3 is 12 residues. From germline, CDR1 is MNHEY and CDR2 SVGAGI. The CDR3 bases are TGTGCCAGCAGCTCCTCAGGGGATACGCAGTATTTT. It is translated as CASSSSGDTQYF.

CDR3 sequence reads: CASSPTSGGPQETQYF. The CDR3 coding sequence is TGTGCCAGCTCACCGACTAGCGGGGGGCCCCAAGAGACCCAGTACTTC. The J gene is TRBJ2-5, the V gene TRBV18, with 13 bases matching TRBD2. Germline V gene sequence: CDR1 KGHSH, CDR2 LQKENI. The CDR3 is 16 residues long. Trimming at V came to 3 bases and at J to 1 base, leaving 2 bases not matched to a gene.

This clone has just one count. This rearrangement joins TRBV14 to TRBJ1-2, with TRBD1 matching 7 bases. J lost 7 bases, V lost 3 bases, and 23 bases had no gene match. The CDR3 sequence is 19 residues long. Germline CDR1 is SGHDN and CDR2 is FVKESK. The CDR3, as DNA: TGTGCCAGCAGCCACCTTGTTCAACAGGGGCCCCGGGCTCTGAGTGGCTACACCTTC. Encoded protein: CASSHLVQQGPRALSGYTF.

This clone was seen a single time. V usage is TRBV27 and J usage is TRBJ2-1, with TRBD1 matching over 7 bases. V was pared by 5 bases and J by 5 bases, with 6 bases of the junction left unmatched. This CDR3 comprises 14 residues. Germline CDR1 MNHEY, CDR2 SMNVEV (reference sequence). The CDR3 loop reads CASSPWTGNNEQFF. The CDR3 DNA follows: TGTGCCAGCAGTCCCTGGACAGGTAACAATGAGCAGTTCTTC.